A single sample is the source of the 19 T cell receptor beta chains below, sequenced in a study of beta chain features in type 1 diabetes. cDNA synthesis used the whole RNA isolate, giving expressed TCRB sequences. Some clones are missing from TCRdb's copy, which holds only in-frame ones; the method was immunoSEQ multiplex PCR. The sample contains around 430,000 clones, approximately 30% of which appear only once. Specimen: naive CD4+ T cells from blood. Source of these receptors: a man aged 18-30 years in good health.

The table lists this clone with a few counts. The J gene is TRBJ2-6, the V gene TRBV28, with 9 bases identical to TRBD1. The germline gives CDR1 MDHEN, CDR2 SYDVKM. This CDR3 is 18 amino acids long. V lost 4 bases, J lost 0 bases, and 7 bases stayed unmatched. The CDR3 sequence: CASSSGTGITSGANVLTF. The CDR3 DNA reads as TGTGCCAGCAGTTCCGGGACAGGGATAACCTCTGGGGCCAACGTCCTGACTTTC.

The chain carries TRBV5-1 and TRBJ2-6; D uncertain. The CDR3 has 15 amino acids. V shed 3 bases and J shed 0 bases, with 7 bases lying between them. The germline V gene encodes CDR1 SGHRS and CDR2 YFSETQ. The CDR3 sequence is CASSSGYSGANVLTF. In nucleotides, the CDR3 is TGCGCCAGCAGCTCCGGGTACTCTGGGGCCAACGTCCTGACTTTC.

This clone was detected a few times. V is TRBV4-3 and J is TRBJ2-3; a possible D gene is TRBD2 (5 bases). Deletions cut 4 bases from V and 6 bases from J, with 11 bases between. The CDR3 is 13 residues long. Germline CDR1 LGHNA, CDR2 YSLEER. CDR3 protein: CASSPLPGDTQYF. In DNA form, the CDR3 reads TGCGCCAGCAGCCCTCTACCGGGGGATACGCAGTATTTT.

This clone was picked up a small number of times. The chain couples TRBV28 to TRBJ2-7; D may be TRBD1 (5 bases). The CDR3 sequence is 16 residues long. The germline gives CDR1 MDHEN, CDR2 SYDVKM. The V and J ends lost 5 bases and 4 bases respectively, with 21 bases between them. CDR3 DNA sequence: TGTGCCAGCAGTCCTCGAACAGGCAAAGTAGGGTACGAGCAGTACTTC. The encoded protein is CASSPRTGKVGYEQYF.

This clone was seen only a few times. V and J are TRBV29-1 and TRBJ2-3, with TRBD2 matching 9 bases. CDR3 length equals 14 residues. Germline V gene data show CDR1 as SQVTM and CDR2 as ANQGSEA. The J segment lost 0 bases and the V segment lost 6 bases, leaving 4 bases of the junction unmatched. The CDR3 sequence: CSVKTSGSTDTQYF. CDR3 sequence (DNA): TGCAGCGTAAAAACTAGCGGGAGCACAGATACGCAGTATTTT.

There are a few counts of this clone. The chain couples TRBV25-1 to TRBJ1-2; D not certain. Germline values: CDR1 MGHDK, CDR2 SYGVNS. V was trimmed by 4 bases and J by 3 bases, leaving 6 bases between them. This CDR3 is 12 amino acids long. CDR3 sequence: CASSGQDYGYTF. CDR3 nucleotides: TGTGCCAGCAGTGGGCAGGACTATGGCTACACCTTC.

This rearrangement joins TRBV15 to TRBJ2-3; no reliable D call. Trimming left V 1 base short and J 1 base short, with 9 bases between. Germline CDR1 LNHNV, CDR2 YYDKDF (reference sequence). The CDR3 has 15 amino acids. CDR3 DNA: TGTGCCACCAGCAGAGCTGGAGTGCGCACAGATACGCAGTATTTT. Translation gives CATSRAGVRTDTQYF. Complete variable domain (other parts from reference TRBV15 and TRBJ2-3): DAMVIQNPRYQVTQFGKPVTLSCSQTLNHNVMYWYQQKSSQAPKLLFHYYDKDFNNEADTPDNFQSRRPNTSFCFLDIRSPGLGDTAMYLCATSRAGVRTDTQYFGPGTRLTVL.

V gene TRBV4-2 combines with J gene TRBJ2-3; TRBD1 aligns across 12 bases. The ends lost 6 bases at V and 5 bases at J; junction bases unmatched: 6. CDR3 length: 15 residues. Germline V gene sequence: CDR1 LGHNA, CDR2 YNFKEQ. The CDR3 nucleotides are TGTGCCAGCAGTCCCGGGACAGGGGGCGGAGATACGCAGTATTTT. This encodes CASSPGTGGGDTQYF.

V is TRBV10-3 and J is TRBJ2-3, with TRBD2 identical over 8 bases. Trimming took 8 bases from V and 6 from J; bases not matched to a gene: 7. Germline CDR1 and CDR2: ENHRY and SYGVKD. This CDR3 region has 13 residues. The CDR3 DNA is TGTGCCATCGCGGGAGGCCCGAGGGATACGCAGTATTTT. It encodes CAIAGGPRDTQYF.

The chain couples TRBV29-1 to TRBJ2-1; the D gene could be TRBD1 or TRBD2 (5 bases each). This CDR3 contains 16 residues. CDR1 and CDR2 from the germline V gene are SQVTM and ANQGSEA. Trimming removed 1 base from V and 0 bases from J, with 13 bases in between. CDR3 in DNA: TGCAGCGTTGAAGGAGGGGCCTCCGGCTCCTACAATGAGCAGTTCTTC. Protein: CSVEGGASGSYNEQFF.

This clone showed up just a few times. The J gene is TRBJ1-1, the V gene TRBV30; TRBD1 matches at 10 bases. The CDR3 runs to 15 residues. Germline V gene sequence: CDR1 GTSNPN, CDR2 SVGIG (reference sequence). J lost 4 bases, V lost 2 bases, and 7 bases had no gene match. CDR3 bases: TGTGCCTGGAGTACAACAAGGACAGGGGGCACTGAAGCTTTCTTT. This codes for CAWSTTRTGGTEAFF.

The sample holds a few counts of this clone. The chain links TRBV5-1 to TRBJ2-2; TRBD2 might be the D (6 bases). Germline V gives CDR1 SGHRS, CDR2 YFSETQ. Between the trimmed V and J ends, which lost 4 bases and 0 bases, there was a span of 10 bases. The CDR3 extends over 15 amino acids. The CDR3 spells CASSPGGTNTGELFF. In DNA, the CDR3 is TGCGCCAGCAGCCCGGGCGGGACGAACACCGGGGAGCTGTTTTTT.

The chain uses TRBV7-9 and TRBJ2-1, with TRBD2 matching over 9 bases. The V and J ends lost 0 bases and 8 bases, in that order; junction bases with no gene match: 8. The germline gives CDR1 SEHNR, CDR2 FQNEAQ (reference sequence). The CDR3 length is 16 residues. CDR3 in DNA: TGTGCCAGCAGCTTAGCAGTGGCGGGAGGGTACCATGAGCAGTTCTTC. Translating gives CASSLAVAGGYHEQFF. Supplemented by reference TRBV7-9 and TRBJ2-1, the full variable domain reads DTGVSQNPRHKITKRGQNVTFRCDPISEHNRLYWYRQTLGQGPEFLTYFQNEAQLEKSRLLSDRFSAERPKGSFSTLEIQRTEQGDSAMYLCASSLAVAGGYHEQFFGPGTRLTVL.

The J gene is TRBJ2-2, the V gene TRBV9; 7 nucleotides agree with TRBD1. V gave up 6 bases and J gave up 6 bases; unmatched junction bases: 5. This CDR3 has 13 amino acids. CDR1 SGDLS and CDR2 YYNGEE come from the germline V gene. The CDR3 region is CASTTGLAGELFF. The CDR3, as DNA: TGTGCCAGCACGACAGGGTTGGCCGGGGAGCTGTTTTTT.

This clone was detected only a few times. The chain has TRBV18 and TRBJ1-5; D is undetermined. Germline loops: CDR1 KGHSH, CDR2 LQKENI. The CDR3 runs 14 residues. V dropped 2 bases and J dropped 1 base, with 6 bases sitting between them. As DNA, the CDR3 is TGTGCCAGCTCACCATCCTACAGCAATCAGCCCCAGCATTTT. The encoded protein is CASSPSYSNQPQHF.

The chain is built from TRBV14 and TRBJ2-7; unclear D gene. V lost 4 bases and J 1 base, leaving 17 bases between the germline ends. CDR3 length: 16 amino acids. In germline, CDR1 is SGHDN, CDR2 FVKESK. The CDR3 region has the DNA TGTGCCAGCAGCCCGCCCTGGCCACTCAATTCCTACGAGCAGTACTTC. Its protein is CASSPPWPLNSYEQYF.

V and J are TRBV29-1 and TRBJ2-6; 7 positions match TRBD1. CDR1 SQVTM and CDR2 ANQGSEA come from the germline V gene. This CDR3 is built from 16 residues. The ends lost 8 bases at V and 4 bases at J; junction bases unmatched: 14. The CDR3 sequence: CSPPSAGGTGANVLTF. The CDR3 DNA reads TGCAGCCCGCCATCGGCAGGGGGAACAGGGGCCAACGTCCTGACTTTC. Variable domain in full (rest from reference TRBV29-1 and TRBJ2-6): SAVISQKPSRDICQRGTSLTIQCQVDSQVTMMFWYRQQPGQSLTLIATANQGSEATYESGFVIDKFPISRPNLTFSTLTVSNMSPEDSSIYLCSPPSAGGTGANVLTFGAGSRLTVL.

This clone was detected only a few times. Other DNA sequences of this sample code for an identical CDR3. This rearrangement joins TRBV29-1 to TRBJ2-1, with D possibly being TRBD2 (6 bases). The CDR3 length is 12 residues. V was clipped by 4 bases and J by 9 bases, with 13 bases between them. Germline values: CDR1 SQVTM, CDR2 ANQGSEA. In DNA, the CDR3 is TGCAGCGTTGGAACGGGAGTAGGTGAGCAGTTCTTC. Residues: CSVGTGVGEQFF.

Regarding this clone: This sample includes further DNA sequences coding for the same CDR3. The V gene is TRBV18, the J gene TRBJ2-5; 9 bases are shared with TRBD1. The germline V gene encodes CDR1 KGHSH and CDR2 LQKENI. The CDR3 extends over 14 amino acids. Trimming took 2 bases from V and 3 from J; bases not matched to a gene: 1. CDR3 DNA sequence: TGTGCCAGCTCACCAAGGACAGGGGAAGAGACCCAGTACTTC. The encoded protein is CASSPRTGEETQYF.